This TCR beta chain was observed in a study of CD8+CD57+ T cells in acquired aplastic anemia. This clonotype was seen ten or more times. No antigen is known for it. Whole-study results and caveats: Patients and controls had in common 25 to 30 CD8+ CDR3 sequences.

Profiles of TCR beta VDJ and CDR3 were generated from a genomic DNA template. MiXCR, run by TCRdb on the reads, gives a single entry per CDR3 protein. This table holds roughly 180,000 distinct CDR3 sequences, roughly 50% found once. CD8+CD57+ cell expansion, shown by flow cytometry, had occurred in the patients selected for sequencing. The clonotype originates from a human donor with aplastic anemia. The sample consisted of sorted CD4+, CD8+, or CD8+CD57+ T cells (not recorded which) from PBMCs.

The CDR3 loop is CASSEGYGYTF. CDR3 nucleotide sequence: TGTGCCAGCAGTGAAGGCTATGGCTACACCTTC. V is TRBV2 and J is TRBJ1-2, with unresolved D. The CDR3 is 11 amino acids. The V end lost 1 base, the J end lost 4 bases, and 1 base lay between the germline ends. Germline V gives CDR1 SNHLY, CDR2 FYNNEI. The whole variable domain, remainder taken from reference TRBV2 and TRBJ1-2, is EPEVTQTPSHQVTQMGQEVILRCVPISNHLYFYWYRQILGQKVEFLVSFYNNEISEKSEIFDDQFSVERPDGSNFTLKIRSTKLEDSAMYFCASSEGYGYTFGSGTRLTVV.